This TCR beta chain was identified in a study of shared clonotypes between healthy human individuals. This clone showed up just once. The antigen remains unidentified. About 200 ng DNA, approximately 31,000 T cell genomes, went into each sorted-subset replicate PCR. The table came from immunoSEQ multiplex PCR; TCRdb's copy has only in-frame clones and leaves some out. The sample contains some 1.1 million clones, approximately 75% of which appear only once. General study results and limits: Shared across a few donors were 4% to 5% of the naive CD4 clonotypes. Incomplete sequencing of sorted subsets was indicated by rarefaction despite large depth.

This clonotype was obtained from a man aged 18 to 30 in good health. Some clones in this sample may be carry-over from other donors' samples. Sequenced: memory CD4+ T cells from PBMCs. Documented subset: CD45RA-negative fraction.

The CDR3 here is CASSQGPNTGELFF. The CDR3 nucleotides read TGTGCCAGCAGTCAGGGGCCGAACACCGGGGAGCTGTTTTTT. J is TRBJ2-2 and V is TRBV28; possibly TRBD1 for D (6 bases). The CDR3 runs 14 residues. Germline loops: CDR1 MDHEN, CDR2 SYDVKM. V was pared by 5 bases and J by 0 bases, with 7 bases between.